This T cell receptor (beta chain) was found in a study of blood T cell repertoires in COVID-19. Study-level information: From the United States, Italy and Spain came samples of acute and convalescent COVID-19.

Original handling: Reference gene primer amplification yielded estimated nucleated cell counts. Here immunoSEQ multiplex PCR was the method, and the copy in TCRdb shows in-frame clones only, minus some. V, J and clone size were drawn from that table, and D and trimming were deduced from the DNA. The repertoire consists of about 200,000 clones, with approximately 81% occurring once and the leading ten covering approximately 8.7%. This CDR3 contains 16 residues. V dropped 2 bases and J dropped 5 bases, with 16 bases sitting between them. The germline CDR1 and CDR2 sequences are GTSNPN and SVGIG (reference sequence).

The source of this sequence is a woman of 80 years or more with acute or convalescent COVID-19. The V and J genes are TRBV30 and TRBJ1-6, with D perhaps matching TRBD1 (6 bases). The sequenced sample consisted of peripheral blood. The CDR3 DNA sequence: TGTGCCTGGAGTCTACGGGGGGGCCCTCATAATTCACCCCTCCACTTT. Amino acid sequence: CAWSLRGGPHNSPLHF.